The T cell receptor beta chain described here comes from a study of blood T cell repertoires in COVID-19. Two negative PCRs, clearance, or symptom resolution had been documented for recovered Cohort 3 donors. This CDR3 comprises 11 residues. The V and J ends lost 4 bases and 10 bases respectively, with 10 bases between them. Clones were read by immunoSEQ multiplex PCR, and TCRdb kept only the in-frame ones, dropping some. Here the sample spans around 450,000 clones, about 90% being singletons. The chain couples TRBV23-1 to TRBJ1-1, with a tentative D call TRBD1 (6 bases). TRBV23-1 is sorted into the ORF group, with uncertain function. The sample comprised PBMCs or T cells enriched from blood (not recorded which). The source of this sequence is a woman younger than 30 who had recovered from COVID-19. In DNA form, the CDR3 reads TGCGCCAGCAGTCGGCGGGGGGCAGCTTTCTTT. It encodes CASSRRGAAFF.